This T cell receptor (beta chain) was recorded in a study of shared clonotypes between healthy human individuals. The repertoire was sequenced with immunoSEQ multiplex PCR; TCRdb's copy has only in-frame clones and lacks some. In the table there are just over 2,000,000 clones, about 95% of which are singletons. Naive CD8 cells, CD45RO-negative and positively selected for CCR7, excluded terminally differentiated effector memory CD45RA+ cells. V was pared by 4 bases and J by 10 bases, with 11 bases between. The CDR3 spans 12 residues. From germline, CDR1 is MGHRA and CDR2 YSYEKL. This sequence was found in a man younger than 35 in good health. The genes are TRBV4-1 and TRBJ2-1; D possibly matches TRBD1 or TRBD2 (5 bases each). The sample was naive CD8+ T cells sorted from blood. The CDR3: CASSRGSGEQFF. The CDR3 coding sequence is TGCGCCAGCAGCCGGGGGTCCGGGGAGCAGTTCTTC.